This T cell receptor beta chain came from a study (dated by TCRdb to between 2014 and 2016). Concerning the study at large: The study set out to test whether tumor-infiltrating Tregs in breast cancer get recruited from blood Tregs or are instead converted in situ from other CD4+ T cell subsets.

Amplification of full-length TCR variable regions was done by 5' RACE PCR using constant-region reverse primers, and this step was followed by semi-nested PCR with Nested Universal Primer A. Using the ReliaPrep RNA Cell Miniprep System, total RNA was extracted, and the SMARTer RACE 5'/3' Kit was then used to reverse transcribe the RNA into 5'RACE-ready cDNA. Multiplex adaptors were used to barcode the full-length TCR alpha and beta libraries, which were then sequenced on an Illumina MiSeq. On the authors' methods: For each of nine subset-tissue groups, sequencing data from the five patients were pooled, and the groups were compared by unsupervised clustering of TCR gene usage. Repertoire similarity was calculated with the Morisita-Horn index, weighting shared sequences by their contribution to each repertoire. The public sequencing data were trimmed at Q25 with fastp and processed into clonotypes with MiXCR by TCRdb, which kept only in-frame beta chains. Each record represents a unique CDR3 protein, reported with the most common genes and DNA among its rows. The V and J calls, along with clone size, are taken from TCRdb and not from the paper's own processing. The sample contains approximately 60,000 distinct CDR3 sequences, about 28% of them found a single time. Jointly, the top ten make up roughly 2.3% of the sample.

Tregs were isolated as CD4+CD25+CD127-/low cells. Tregs, naive and memory CD4+ T cells from tumor, blood and ipsilateral draining lymph nodes of a few breast cancer patients underwent full-length TCR alpha and beta sequencing. Tumor tissue and lymph nodes from ipsilateral axillary dissection were perfused with PBS, minced and digested with collagenase I and hyaluronidase. A purity exceeding 90% was confirmed by FACS for the sorted cell populations. This clonotype was detected ten times or more. There is no known antigen for this receptor. At one end the junction does not follow the germline gene, possibly because of a read error. Paper-wide results and their limitations: Validation in the larger cohort was restricted to a single TCR beta V-J rearrangement rather than whole repertoires. The greatest overlap of tumor-infiltrating Treg TCR alpha and beta sequences was observed with tumor naive CD4+ T cells, followed by blood naive CD4+ T cells. Tumor memory CD4+ T cell TCR gene usage clustered with blood and lymph node memory CD4+ cells and lymph node naive CD4+ cells.

CDR1 and CDR2 were assigned from the germline V gene (reference sequence) as SSHAT and FNYEAQ. Inclusive of the bounding cysteine and phenylalanine, the CDR3 is 18 residues long. Just the 54-base CDR3 DNA is kept, in frame starting at base 1. Sequenced material: tumor-infiltrating Tregs sorted from the breast tumor. The chain is encoded by TRBV7-7 joined to TRBJ1-1, and possibly TRBD1, on 5 matching bases. This sequence was found in a female donor with breast cancer. The DNA sequence reads TGTGCTAGCAGCTTCGTGCTATCGGGGGGTAGGGTGGACACTGAAGCTTTCTTT. Its amino acids are CASSFVLSGGRVDTEAFF.